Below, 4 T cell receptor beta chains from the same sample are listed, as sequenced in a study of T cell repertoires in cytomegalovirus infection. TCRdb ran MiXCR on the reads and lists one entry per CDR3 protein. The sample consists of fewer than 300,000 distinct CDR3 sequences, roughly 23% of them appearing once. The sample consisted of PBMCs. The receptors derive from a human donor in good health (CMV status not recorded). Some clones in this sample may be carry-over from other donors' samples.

The CDR3 coding sequence is TGTGCCAGCAGTTTATCGTCCATCTCTGGAAACACCATATATTTT. It yields the protein CASSLSSISGNTIYF. The J gene is TRBJ1-3, the V gene TRBV28; D is unclear. Germline V lookup: CDR1 MDHEN, CDR2 SYDVKM. The CDR3 totals 15 residues. The V gene lost 1 base and the J gene lost 0 bases, with 7 bases spanning the gap.

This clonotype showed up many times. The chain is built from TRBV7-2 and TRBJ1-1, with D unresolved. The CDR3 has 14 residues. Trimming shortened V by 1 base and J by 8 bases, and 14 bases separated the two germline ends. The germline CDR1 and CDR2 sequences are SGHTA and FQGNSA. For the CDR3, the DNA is TGTGCCAGCAGCTTAGACGGGTCCTCGAGGGAAGCTTTCTTT. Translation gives CASSLDGSSREAFF.

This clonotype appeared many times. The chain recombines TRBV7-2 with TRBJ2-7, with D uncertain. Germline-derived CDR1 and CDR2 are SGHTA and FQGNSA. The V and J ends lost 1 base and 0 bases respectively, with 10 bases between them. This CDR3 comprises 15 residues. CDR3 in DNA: TGTGCCAGCAGCTTAGGGCCGCTAACCTCCTACGAGCAGTACGTC. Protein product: CASSLGPLTSYEQYV.

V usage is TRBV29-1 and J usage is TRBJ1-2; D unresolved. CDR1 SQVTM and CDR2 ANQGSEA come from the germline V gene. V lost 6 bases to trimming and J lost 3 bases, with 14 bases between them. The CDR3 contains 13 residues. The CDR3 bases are TGCAGCGTGGGAACGGACGGGCACTATGGCTACACCTTC. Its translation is CSVGTDGHYGYTF.